This TCR beta chain was documented in a study of T cell changes during pregnancy in multiple sclerosis. Some clones are missing from TCRdb's copy, which holds only in-frame ones; the method was immunoSEQ multiplex PCR. The table records tens of thousands of clones, about 94% of them present only once. Germline V gives CDR1 SGHTA, CDR2 FQGTGA. V gave up 2 bases and J gave up 9 bases; unmatched junction bases: 10. The CDR3 runs 15 residues. This chain links TRBV7-3 with TRBJ2-1, with 7 bases fitting TRBD1. The TCR sequence derives from a female donor with multiple sclerosis, enrolled in a pregnancy study. This specimen was peripheral blood, taken in the third trimester of pregnancy. The CDR3 DNA is TGTGCCAGCAGCTTATTACAGGGGTTACCAACTGAGCAGTTCTTC. The encoded protein is CASSLLQGLPTEQFF.